This T cell receptor beta chain was retrieved from a study of T cells in Graves' hyperthyroidism and ophthalmopathy. The overall study: Peripheral blood specimens were obtained at initial diagnosis, prior to any treatment.

Patients were excluded because of uncontrolled infection, other autoimmune disease, pregnancy or lactation. The TCR beta CDR3 regions underwent amplification using RNA transcripts as the source. Primed by the HTBI set, a first-round RT-PCR was run on the TCR CDR3. TCRdb re-called the multiplex PCR reads through MiXCR, storing one row per CDR3 protein. The repertoire holds some 700,000 distinct CDR3 sequences, with approximately 15% as singletons. This CDR3 has 15 amino acids. Per germline, CDR1 SGHNT and CDR2 YYREEE (reference sequence). Unmatched junction bases numbered 12, after V lost 4 bases and J lost 8 bases. Remarks on this clonotype: Its antigen is unidentified.

Study results and limitations: Model-based prediction identified ophthalmopathy a median roughly six months prior to its onset. Most thyroid clonotypes expanded above 0.001 appeared in blood too.

Sequencing was done on a sample of blood. This clonotype was obtained from a middle-aged man with Graves' hyperthyroidism. The chain recombines TRBV5-4 with TRBJ1-2; 9 bases agree with TRBD1. CDR3 loop: CASSGTGQGTKGYTF. CDR3 DNA: TGTGCCAGCAGCGGGACGGGACAGGGAACTAAAGGCTACACCTTC.